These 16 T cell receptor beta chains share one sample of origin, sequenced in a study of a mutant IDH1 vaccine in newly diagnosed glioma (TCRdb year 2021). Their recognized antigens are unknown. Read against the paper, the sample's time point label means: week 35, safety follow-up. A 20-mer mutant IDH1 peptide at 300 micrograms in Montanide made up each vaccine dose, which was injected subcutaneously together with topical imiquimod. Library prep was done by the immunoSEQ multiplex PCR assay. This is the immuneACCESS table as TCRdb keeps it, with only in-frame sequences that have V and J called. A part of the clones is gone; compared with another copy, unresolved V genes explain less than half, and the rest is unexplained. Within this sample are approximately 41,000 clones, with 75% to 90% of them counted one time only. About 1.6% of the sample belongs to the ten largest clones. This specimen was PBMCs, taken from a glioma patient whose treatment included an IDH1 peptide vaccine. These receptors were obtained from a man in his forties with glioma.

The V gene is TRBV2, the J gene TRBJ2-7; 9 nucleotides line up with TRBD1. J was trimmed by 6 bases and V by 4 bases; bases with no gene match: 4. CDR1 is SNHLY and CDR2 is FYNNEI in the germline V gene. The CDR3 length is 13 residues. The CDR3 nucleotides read TGTGCCAGCAGTGGGGACAGGGCAACCGAGCAGTACGTC. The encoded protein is CASSGDRATEQYV.

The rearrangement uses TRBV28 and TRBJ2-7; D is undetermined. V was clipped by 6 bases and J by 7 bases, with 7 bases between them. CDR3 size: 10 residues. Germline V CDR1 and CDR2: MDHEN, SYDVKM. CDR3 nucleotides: TGTGCCAGCAGCGAAGAAGAGCAGTACTTC. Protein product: CASSEEEQYF.

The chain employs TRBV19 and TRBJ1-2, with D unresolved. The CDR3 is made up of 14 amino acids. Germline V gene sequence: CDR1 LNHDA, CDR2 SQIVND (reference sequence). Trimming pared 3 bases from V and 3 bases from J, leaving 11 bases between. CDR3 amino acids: CASSMYREDYGYTF. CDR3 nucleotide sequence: TGTGCCAGTAGTATGTATCGGGAGGACTATGGCTACACCTTC.

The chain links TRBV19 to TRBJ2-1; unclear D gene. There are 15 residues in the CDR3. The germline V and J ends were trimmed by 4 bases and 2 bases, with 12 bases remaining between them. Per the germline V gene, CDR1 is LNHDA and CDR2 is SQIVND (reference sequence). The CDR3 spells CASSTTYGAYNEQFF. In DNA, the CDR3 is TGTGCCAGTAGTACGACCTATGGGGCCTACAATGAGCAGTTCTTC.

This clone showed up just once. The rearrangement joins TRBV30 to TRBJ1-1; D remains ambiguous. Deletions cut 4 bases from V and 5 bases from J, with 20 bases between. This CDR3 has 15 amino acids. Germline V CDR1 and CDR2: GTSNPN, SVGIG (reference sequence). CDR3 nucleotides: TGTGCCTGGAAAGGACCATGGCCGGGAAAGACTGAAGCTTTCTTT. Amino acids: CAWKGPWPGKTEAFF.

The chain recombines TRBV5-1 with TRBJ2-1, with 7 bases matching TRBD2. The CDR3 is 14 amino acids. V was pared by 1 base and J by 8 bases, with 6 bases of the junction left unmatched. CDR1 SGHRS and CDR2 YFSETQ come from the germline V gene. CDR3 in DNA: TGCGCCAGCAGCTTGTTACTAGCGAGGGATGAGCAGTTCTTC. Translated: CASSLLLARDEQFF.

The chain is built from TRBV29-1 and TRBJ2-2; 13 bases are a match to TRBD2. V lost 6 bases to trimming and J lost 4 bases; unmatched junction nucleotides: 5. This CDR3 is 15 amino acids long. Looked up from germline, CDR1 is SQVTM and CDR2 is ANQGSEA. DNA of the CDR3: TGCAGCGTCGAGGGGACTAGCGGGACCACCGGGGAGCTGTTTTTT. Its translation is CSVEGTSGTTGELFF.

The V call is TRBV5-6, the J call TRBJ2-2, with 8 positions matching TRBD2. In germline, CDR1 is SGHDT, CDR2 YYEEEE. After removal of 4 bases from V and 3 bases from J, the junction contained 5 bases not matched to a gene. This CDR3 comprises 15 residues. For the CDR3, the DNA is TGTGCCAGCAGCCCCCCAGCGGGAGACACCGGGGAGCTGTTTTTT. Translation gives CASSPPAGDTGELFF.

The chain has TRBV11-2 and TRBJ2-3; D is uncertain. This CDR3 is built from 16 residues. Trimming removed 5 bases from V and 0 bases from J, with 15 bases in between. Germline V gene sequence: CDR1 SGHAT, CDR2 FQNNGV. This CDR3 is CASSDRQLGSTDTQYF. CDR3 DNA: TGTGCCAGCAGCGATAGGCAATTGGGGAGCACAGATACGCAGTATTTT.

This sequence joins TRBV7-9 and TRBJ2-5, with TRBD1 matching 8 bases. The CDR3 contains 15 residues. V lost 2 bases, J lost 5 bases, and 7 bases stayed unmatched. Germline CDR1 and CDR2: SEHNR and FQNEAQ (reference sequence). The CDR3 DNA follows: TGTGCCAGCAGCTTATTTCAGGGGGCTAGGGAGACCCAGTACTTC. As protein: CASSLFQGARETQYF. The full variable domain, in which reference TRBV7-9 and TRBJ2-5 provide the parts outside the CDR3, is DTGVSQNPRHKITKRGQNVTFRCDPISEHNRLYWYRQTLGQGPEFLTYFQNEAQLEKSRLLSDRFSAERPKGSFSTLEIQRTEQGDSAMYLCASSLFQGARETQYFGPGTRLLVL.

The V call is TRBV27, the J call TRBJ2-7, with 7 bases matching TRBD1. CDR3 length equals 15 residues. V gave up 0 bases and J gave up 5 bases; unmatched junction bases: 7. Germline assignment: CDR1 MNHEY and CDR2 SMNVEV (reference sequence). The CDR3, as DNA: TGTGCCAGCAGTTTATCCCCCACAGGGGTGGACGAGCAGTACTTC. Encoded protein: CASSLSPTGVDEQYF.

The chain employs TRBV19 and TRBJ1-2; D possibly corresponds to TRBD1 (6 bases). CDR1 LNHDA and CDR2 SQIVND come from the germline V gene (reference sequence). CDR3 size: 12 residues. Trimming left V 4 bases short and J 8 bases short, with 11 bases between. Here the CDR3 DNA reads TGTGCCAGTAGTAAACAGGGCCGGGGCTACACCTTC. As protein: CASSKQGRGYTF.

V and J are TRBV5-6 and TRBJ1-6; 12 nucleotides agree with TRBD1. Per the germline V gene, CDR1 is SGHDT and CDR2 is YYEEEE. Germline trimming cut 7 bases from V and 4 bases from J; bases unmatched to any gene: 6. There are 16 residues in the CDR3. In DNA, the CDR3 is TGTGCCAGCGGTGGGGGACAGGGGGCGTATAATTCACCCCTCCACTTT. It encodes CASGGGQGAYNSPLHF.

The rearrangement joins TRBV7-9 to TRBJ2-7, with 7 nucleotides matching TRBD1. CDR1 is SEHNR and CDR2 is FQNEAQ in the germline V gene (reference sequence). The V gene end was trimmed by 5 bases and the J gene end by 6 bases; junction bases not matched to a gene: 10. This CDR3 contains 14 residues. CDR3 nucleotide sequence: TGTGCCAGCAGCCCGAGCAGGGACAGTACCGAGCAGTACTTC. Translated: CASSPSRDSTEQYF.

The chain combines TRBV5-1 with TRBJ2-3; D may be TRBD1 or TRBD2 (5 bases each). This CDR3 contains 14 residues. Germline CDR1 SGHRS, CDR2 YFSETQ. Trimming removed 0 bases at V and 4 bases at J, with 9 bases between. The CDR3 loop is CASSLGGGADTQYF. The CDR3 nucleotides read TGCGCCAGCAGCTTGGGTGGGGGAGCAGATACGCAGTATTTT. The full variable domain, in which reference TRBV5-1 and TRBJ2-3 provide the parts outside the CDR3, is KAGVTQTPRYLIKTRGQQVTLSCSPISGHRSVSWYQQTPGQGLQFLFEYFSETQRNKGNFPGRFSGRQFSNSRSEMNVSTLELGDSALYLCASSLGGGADTQYFGPGTRLTVL.

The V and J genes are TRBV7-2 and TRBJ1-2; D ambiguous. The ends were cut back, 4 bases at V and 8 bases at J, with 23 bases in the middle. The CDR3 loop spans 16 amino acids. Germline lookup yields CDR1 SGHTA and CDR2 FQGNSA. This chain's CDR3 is CASSSILGSHTGGYTF. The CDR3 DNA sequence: TGTGCCAGCAGCTCGATTCTTGGATCCCACACGGGAGGCTACACCTTC.